One T cell receptor (beta chain) is described in this entry. The sample belongs to a study of blood T cell repertoires in COVID-19. Study context: Whether acute or convalescent, the COVID-19 samples came from the United States, Italy and Spain. Sample material is recorded as cDNA or gDNA derived from T cells, B-cell-depleted T cells, or PBMCs.

CDR1 MNHNS and CDR2 SASEGT come from the germline V gene. The CDR3 is 15 residues long. Trimming shortened V by 2 bases and J by 2 bases, and 12 bases separated the two germline ends. Methods used by the authors: Researchers report that nucleated cell counts were estimated from reference gene primer amplification. Some clones are missing from TCRdb's copy, which holds only in-frame ones; the method was immunoSEQ multiplex PCR. V and J calls and clone size are copied from that table; D and trimming were computed from the DNA. The sample includes 180,000 or so clones, about 75% of them seen just once. The chain combines TRBV6-1 with TRBJ1-2; D call uncertain. This TCR derives from a woman aged 45-65 years with active or convalescent COVID-19. What was sequenced was peripheral blood. The CDR3, as DNA: TGTGCCAGCAGTGAATACCTCGACGGGAACTATGGCTACACCTTC. Translated: CASSEYLDGNYGYTF.